What follows are 27 T cell receptor beta chains derived from one specimen sequenced in a study of T cells after yellow fever vaccination. TCRdb re-analysed the 5' RACE reads in MiXCR, keeping a single row per CDR3 protein. This sample has fewer than 350,000 distinct CDR3 sequences, with around 4.4% found just once. The specimen comprised PBMCs, sampled 15 days after the yellow fever booster vaccination. These receptors originate from a man between 18 and 35 years old who received the YFV17D yellow fever vaccine.

This chain links TRBV30 with TRBJ1-1; maybe TRBD1 (5 bases). V was clipped by 2 bases and J by 0 bases, with 10 bases between them. The CDR3 runs 14 residues. In germline, CDR1 is GTSNPN, CDR2 SVGIG (reference sequence). The CDR3 loop is CAWSRDVMNTEAFF. As DNA, the CDR3 is TGTGCCTGGAGTAGGGACGTCATGAACACTGAAGCTTTCTTT. Using reference TRBV30 and TRBJ1-1 for the parts outside the CDR3, the full variable domain is SQTIHQWPATLVQPVGSPLSLECTVEGTSNPNLYWYRQAAGRGLQLLFYSVGIGQISSEVPQNLSASRPQDRQFILSSKKLLLSDSGFYLCAWSRDVMNTEAFFGQGTRLTVV.

The table lists this clonotype with many counts. The chain combines TRBV6-5 with TRBJ1-3, with 7 bases lining up with TRBD1. J lost 4 bases, V lost 8 bases, and 8 bases had no gene match. This CDR3 comprises 14 residues. Per germline, CDR1 MNHEY and CDR2 SVGAGI. In DNA form, the CDR3 reads TGTGCCAGCCAACAGGGGCTCGGGGGAAACACCATATATTTT. Translating gives CASQQGLGGNTIYF.

This clonotype was recorded a few times. This chain connects TRBV3-1 to TRBJ1-4; unclear D gene. Germline loops: CDR1 LGHDT, CDR2 YNNKEL (reference sequence). Trimming shortened V by 1 base and J by 8 bases, and 5 bases separated the two germline ends. The CDR3 runs to 12 residues. CDR3 sequence reads: CASSQGAEKLFF. The CDR3 DNA reads TGTGCCAGCAGCCAAGGAGCCGAAAAACTGTTTTTT.

At least ten counts were recorded for this clonotype. V usage is TRBV4-1 and J usage is TRBJ1-5; TRBD1 matches 7 bases. With V trimmed by 2 bases and J by 3 bases, 7 bases remained unmatched. CDR3 length: 16 residues. Germline V gene lookup returns CDR1 MGHRA and CDR2 YSYEKL. The CDR3 region has the DNA TGCGCCAGCAGCCAAAGACAGGGAAACGTCAATCAGCCCCAGCATTTT. Translated, it gives CASSQRQGNVNQPQHF.

At least ten counts were recorded for this clonotype. The chain has TRBV28 and TRBJ1-6; D gene uncertain. The CDR3 extends over 14 amino acids. V gave up 5 bases and J gave up 7 bases, with 12 bases separating them. The germline gives CDR1 MDHEN, CDR2 SYDVKM. CDR3 protein: CASSRGLSNSPLHF. The CDR3 nucleotides read TGTGCCAGCAGTCGCGGTTTGTCGAATTCACCCCTCCACTTT.

This clonotype was observed many times. Relative to the germline gene, one junction end is altered; a read error may explain this. V gene TRBV7-2 combines with J gene TRBJ2-4; 8 bases fit TRBD1. Germline V gene data show CDR1 as SGHTA and CDR2 as FQGNSA. This CDR3 spans 16 amino acids. CDR3 DNA sequence: TGTGCCAGCAGCCTACAGGGGGTGGGGGGCGCGTTTTTAGTGGACTTC. Translating it yields CASSLQGVGGAFLVDF.

The rearrangement uses TRBV28 and TRBJ2-1; D is ambiguous. The CDR3 has 13 amino acids. Germline assignment: CDR1 MDHEN and CDR2 SYDVKM. Trimming took off 8 bases at V and 6 bases at J, with 14 bases between the two ends. In DNA form, the CDR3 reads TGTGCCAGCTGGATGGGGTTCGGCAATGAGCAGTTCTTC. Its translation is CASWMGFGNEQFF.

The V and J genes are TRBV2 and TRBJ2-3, with D tentatively TRBD2 (6 bases). The CDR3 spans 14 residues. Germline V gives CDR1 SNHLY, CDR2 FYNNEI. Trimming cost V 7 bases and J 3 bases, with 14 bases left between them. The CDR3 DNA reads as TGTGCCAGCAAAGCTAGCGCCGGGACAGATACGCAGTATTTT. This gives the protein CASKASAGTDTQYF.

The chain carries TRBV9 and TRBJ2-5; the match to TRBD2 covers 9 bases. Losses at the gene ends were 4 bases for V and 1 base for J; bases not matched to a gene: 14. CDR1 SGDLS and CDR2 YYNGEE come from the germline V gene. The CDR3 has 18 residues. CDR3 in DNA: TGTGCCAGCAGCCTCAACGGGAGGCGGGGGGGCCTCCAAGAGACCCAGTACTTC. It encodes CASSLNGRRGGLQETQYF.

This rearrangement joins TRBV11-3 to TRBJ2-7, with TRBD1 matching over 7 bases. The CDR3 extends over 14 amino acids. With V trimmed by 5 bases and J by 5 bases, 9 bases remained unmatched. Per germline, CDR1 SGHNT and CDR2 YENEEA. The CDR3 nucleotides read TGTGCCAGCAGCCTCCGACAGGGTTACGACGAGCAGTACTTC. The encoded protein is CASSLRQGYDEQYF.

The sample holds many counts of this clonotype. The chain links TRBV12-3 or TRBV12-4 to TRBJ2-7, with D perhaps being TRBD1 or TRBD2 (5 bases each). The CDR3 is 14 residues long. CDR3 sequence reads: CASSLEGSSYEQYV. The DNA for the CDR3 is TGTGCCAGCAGTTTAGAGGGGAGCTCCTATGAGCAGTACGTC.

This clonotype showed up just a few times. The chain carries TRBV12-3 or TRBV12-4 and TRBJ2-5, with 8 positions matching TRBD2. V was clipped by 7 bases and J by 4 bases; unmatched bases: 14. The CDR3 totals 16 residues. The CDR3 DNA sequence: TGTGCCAGCACCGGGGGAACGGGGGGGCCGGGAGAGACCCAGTACTTC. Its translation: CASTGGTGGPGETQYF.

CDR3 amino acids: CASSSGLLAKNIQYF. The CDR3 bases are TGCGCCAGCAGCTCGGGACTCTTAGCCAAAAACATTCAGTACTTC. This chain connects TRBV5-1 to TRBJ2-4; D possibly corresponds to TRBD2 (6 bases). The CDR3 length is 15 residues. Germline loops: CDR1 SGHRS, CDR2 YFSETQ. V lost 3 bases and J 0 bases, leaving 10 bases between the germline ends.

The gene calls are TRBV28 and TRBJ2-5, with 9 bases fitting TRBD2. After removal of 6 bases from V and 5 bases from J, the junction contained 10 bases not matched to a gene. In germline, CDR1 is MDHEN, CDR2 SYDVKM. The CDR3 has 15 residues. In DNA, the CDR3 is TGTGCCAGCAGCGACGCCCTAGCGGGGTCTGAGACCCAGTACTTC. Translating it yields CASSDALAGSETQYF. Variable domain in full (rest from reference TRBV28 and TRBJ2-5): DVKVTQSSRYLVKRTGEKVFLECVQDMDHENMFWYRQDPGLGLRLIYFSYDVKMKEKGDIPEGYSVSREKKERFSLILESASTNQTSMYLCASSDALAGSETQYFGPGTRLLVL.

This clonotype was recorded a few times. The chain recombines TRBV27 with TRBJ1-2, with 8 bases identical to TRBD1. CDR1 is MNHEY and CDR2 is SMNVEV in the germline V gene (reference sequence). The CDR3 loop spans 14 amino acids. The V segment lost 3 bases and the J segment 7 bases; nucleotides outside the gene matches: 7. CDR3 in DNA: TGTGCCAGCAGTTTGGGGCAGGGGGCGACTGGCTACACCTTC. Its translation is CASSLGQGATGYTF.

This clonotype was observed many times. The genes are TRBV4-3 and TRBJ2-3; D may be TRBD1 (5 bases). Germline values: CDR1 LGHNA, CDR2 YSLEER. There are 14 residues in the CDR3. V shed 0 bases and J shed 5 bases, with 9 bases lying between them. The CDR3 nucleotides read TGCGCCAGCAGCCAAGATCCAGGGATAGATACGCAGTATTTT. Translation: CASSQDPGIDTQYF.

This clonotype has at least ten counts. This rearrangement joins TRBV7-8 to TRBJ1-1; D is possibly TRBD1 (5 bases). CDR3 size: 15 residues. In germline, CDR1 is SGHVS, CDR2 FQNEAQ. V was shortened by 0 bases and J by 5 bases, with 13 bases between the two germline ends. The CDR3 sequence is CASSLARGKGTEAFF. CDR3 sequence (DNA): TGTGCCAGCAGCTTAGCGCGGGGGAAAGGGACTGAAGCTTTCTTT.

Ten or more counts support this clonotype. The chain carries TRBV29-1 and TRBJ1-1, with 9 positions matching TRBD1. This CDR3 is 12 amino acids long. Germline V gives CDR1 SQVTM, CDR2 ANQGSEA. After removal of 6 bases from V and 3 bases from J, the junction contained 2 bases not matched to a gene. Written as DNA, the CDR3 is TGCAGCGTAAGGACAGGGGACACTGAAGCTTTCTTT. As protein: CSVRTGDTEAFF. The whole variable domain, remainder taken from reference TRBV29-1 and TRBJ1-1, is SAVISQKPSRDICQRGTSLTIQCQVDSQVTMMFWYRQQPGQSLTLIATANQGSEATYESGFVIDKFPISRPNLTFSTLTVSNMSPEDSSIYLCSVRTGDTEAFFGQGTRLTVV.

This clonotype has at least ten counts. The chain uses TRBV7-2 and TRBJ2-7, with D perhaps matching TRBD1 (5 bases). The V end was cut by 7 bases, the J end by 4 bases, with 14 bases between. Per the germline V gene, CDR1 is SGHTA and CDR2 is FQGNSA. This CDR3 has 13 residues. This CDR3 reads CASNPHPGYEQYF. The CDR3 bases are TGTGCCAGCAACCCCCACCCAGGGTACGAGCAGTACTTC.

This clonotype was seen a few times. The V call is TRBV3-1, the J call TRBJ2-5; D gene ambiguous. Germline V gene data show CDR1 as LGHDT and CDR2 as YNNKEL (reference sequence). The CDR3 length is 13 residues. Trimming took off 0 bases at V and 2 bases at J, with 4 bases between the two ends. CDR3 sequence reads: CASSQETQETQYF. The CDR3 bases are TGTGCCAGCAGCCAAGAGACGCAAGAGACCCAGTACTTC.

The CDR3 region is CASSGGANYGYTF. The CDR3 DNA is TGTGCCAGCTCGGGCGGGGCAAACTATGGCTACACCTTC. The chain links TRBV18 to TRBJ1-2; the D gene is possibly TRBD1 (5 bases). CDR1 is KGHSH, CDR2 LQKENI, per germline. This CDR3 has 13 residues. Trimming pared 6 bases from V and 2 bases from J, leaving 10 bases between.

There are a few counts of this clonotype. This sequence joins TRBV4-1 and TRBJ1-2, with TRBD1 matching 8 bases. This CDR3 is 17 amino acids long. V was pared by 0 bases and J by 7 bases, with 13 bases of the junction left unmatched. CDR1 is MGHRA and CDR2 is YSYEKL in the germline V gene. This CDR3 is CASSQEVAGGLGGGYTF. In DNA form, the CDR3 reads TGCGCCAGCAGCCAAGAAGTGGCAGGGGGCCTTGGAGGTGGCTACACCTTC.

This chain joins TRBV7-2 and TRBJ2-3; D gene unclear. Trimming took 0 bases from V and 5 from J, leaving 6 bases between them. The CDR3 is 13 amino acids. CDR1 is SGHTA and CDR2 is FQGNSA in the germline V gene. The CDR3 region is CASSLATVDTQYF. The CDR3 nucleotides are TGTGCCAGCAGCTTAGCCACAGTAGATACGCAGTATTTT. Based on the CDR3 plus reference TRBV7-2 and TRBJ2-3, the full variable domain is GAGVSQSPSNKVTEKGKDVELRCDPISGHTALYWYRQSLGQGLEFLIYFQGNSAPDKSGLPSDRFSAERTGGSVSTLTIQRTQQEDSAVYLCASSLATVDTQYFGPGTRLTVL.

The table lists this clonotype with a few counts. V and J are TRBV6-1 and TRBJ2-7; 7 nucleotides align to TRBD1. This CDR3 contains 15 residues. The germline V gene encodes CDR1 MNHNS and CDR2 SASEGT. J was trimmed by 0 bases and V by 2 bases; bases with no gene match: 4. In nucleotides, the CDR3 is TGTGCCAGCAGTGAAATGTGGGACAGCTCCTACGAGCAGTACTTC. It codes for CASSEMWDSSYEQYF.

This clonotype showed up many times. The chain uses TRBV4-3 and TRBJ2-1; D perhaps matches TRBD2 (6 bases). The CDR3 sequence is 17 residues long. The V gene lost 0 bases and the J gene lost 2 bases, with 14 bases spanning the gap. The V gene's germline CDR1 is LGHNA and CDR2 YSLEER. CDR3 amino acids: CASSQDGPAGPYNEQFF. Here the CDR3 DNA reads TGCGCCAGCAGCCAAGATGGGCCAGCGGGCCCCTACAATGAGCAGTTCTTC.

The chain couples TRBV12-3 or TRBV12-4 to TRBJ2-7, with TRBD1 identical over 7 bases. The length of the CDR3 is 16 residues. The V segment lost 5 bases and the J segment 4 bases; nucleotides outside the gene matches: 14. In DNA, the CDR3 is TGTGCCAGCAGTCTTGGCCAAGGGACAGTTTTATACGAGCAGTACTTC. Its translation: CASSLGQGTVLYEQYF.

This clonotype has just a few counts. V is TRBV5-4 and J is TRBJ2-3, with D possibly being TRBD1 or TRBD2 (5 bases each). V was shortened by 6 bases and J by 4 bases, with 12 bases between the two germline ends. CDR1 SGHNT and CDR2 YYREEE come from the germline V gene (reference sequence). There are 13 residues in the CDR3. CDR3 nucleotide sequence: TGTGCCAGCACCTACCGGGGCGCAGATACGCAGTATTTT. It translates to CASTYRGADTQYF.